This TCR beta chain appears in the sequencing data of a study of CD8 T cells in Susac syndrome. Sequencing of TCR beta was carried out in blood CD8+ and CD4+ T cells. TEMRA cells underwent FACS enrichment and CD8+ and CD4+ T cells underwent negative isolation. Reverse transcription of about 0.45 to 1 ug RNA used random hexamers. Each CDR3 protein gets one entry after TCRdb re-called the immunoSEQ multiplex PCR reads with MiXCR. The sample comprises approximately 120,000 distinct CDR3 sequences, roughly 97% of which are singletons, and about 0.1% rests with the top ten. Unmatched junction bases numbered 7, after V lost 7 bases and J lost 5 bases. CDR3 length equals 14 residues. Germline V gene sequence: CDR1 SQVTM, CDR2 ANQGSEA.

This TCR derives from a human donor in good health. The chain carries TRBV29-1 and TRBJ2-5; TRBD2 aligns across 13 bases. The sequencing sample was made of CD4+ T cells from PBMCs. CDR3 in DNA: TGCAGCGCTTCACTAGCGGGGGGGCGGGAGACCCAGTACTTC. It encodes CSASLAGGRETQYF. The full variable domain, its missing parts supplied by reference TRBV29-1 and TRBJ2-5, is SAVISQKPSRDICQRGTSLTIQCQVDSQVTMMFWYRQQPGQSLTLIATANQGSEATYESGFVIDKFPISRPNLTFSTLTVSNMSPEDSSIYLCSASLAGGRETQYFGPGTRLLVL.